This T cell receptor beta chain was recorded in a study of T cell repertoires in cytomegalovirus infection (dated by TCRdb to between 2018 and 2021). In terms of the full investigation: Peptide stimulations targeted recently identified HLA-C-restricted CMV epitopes, whose presentation resists viral immunomodulation, together with well-studied HLA-B-restricted epitopes. Donor HLA type was relevant to the analysis, because carriage of CMV infection together with the matching HLA type was indicated by public TCR beta signatures. What the authors observed across the whole study: The ex vivo response was dominated by HLA-C-restricted CMV-specific TCR beta clonotypes, and the single most frequent clonotype in two of eight donors was supplied by these HLA-C-restricted clonotypes. In both this cohort and an independent cohort of more than 350 donors, the cumulative frequency of public TCR beta family members distinguished carriers of CMV infection plus the relevant HLA type.

On this clonotype: Its antigen is currently not known. Base qualities are not provided; no much larger clone lies one nucleotide away.

Sequenced using an Illumina HiSeq 1500. The raw public data were reprocessed by TCRdb itself: fastp quality trimming at Q25, MiXCR clonotype calling, in-frame beta chains only. When rows share a CDR3 protein, they turn into one entry using the most common DNA and genes. The sample yields 550,000 to 700,000 distinct CDR3 sequences; 35% to 50% were counted once. The ten largest clones capture over 45% of the sample. Between the V and J ends, shortened by 2 bases and 5 bases respectively, the junction contains 9 bases. Reading the germline V gene (reference sequence) gives CDR1 GTSNPN and CDR2 SVGIG. The CDR3, cysteine through phenylalanine, is 12 amino acids long. The retained sequence is limited to the CDR3, 36 bases, with the frame set at the first base. In the paper's terms, the treatment or condition label means: in vitro stimulation with specific CMV peptide epitopes to enrich CMV-specific T cells.

The sequencing here drew on cultured PBMCs, taken from culture after CMV antigen stimulation. Rearrangement joined TRBV30 to TRBJ2-5, with TRBD2 tentatively as D gene (5 bases match). The TCR was taken from a human donor in good health (CMV status not recorded). Some clones in this sample may be carry-over from other donors' samples. The nucleotide sequence is TGTGCCTGGAGTTCGGGAAAGGAGACCCAGTACTTC. Translated, it reads CAWSSGKETQYF.